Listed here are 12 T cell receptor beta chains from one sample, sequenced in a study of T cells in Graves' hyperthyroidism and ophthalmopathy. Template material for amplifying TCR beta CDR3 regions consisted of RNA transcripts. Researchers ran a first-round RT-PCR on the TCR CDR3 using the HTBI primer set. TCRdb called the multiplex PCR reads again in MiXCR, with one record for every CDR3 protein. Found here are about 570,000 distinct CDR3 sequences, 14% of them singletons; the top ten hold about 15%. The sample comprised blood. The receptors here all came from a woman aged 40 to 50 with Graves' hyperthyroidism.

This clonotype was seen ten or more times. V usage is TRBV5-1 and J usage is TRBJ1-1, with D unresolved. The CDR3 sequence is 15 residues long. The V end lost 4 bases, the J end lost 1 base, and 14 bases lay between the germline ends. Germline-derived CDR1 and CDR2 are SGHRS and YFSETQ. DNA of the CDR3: TGCGCCAGCAGCCTCTTTGGCGAGGCGAACACTGAAGCTTTCTTT. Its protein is CASSLFGEANTEAFF. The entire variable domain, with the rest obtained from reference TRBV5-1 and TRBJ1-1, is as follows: KAGVTQTPRYLIKTRGQQVTLSCSPISGHRSVSWYQQTPGQGLQFLFEYFSETQRNKGNFPGRFSGRQFSNSRSEMNVSTLELGDSALYLCASSLFGEANTEAFFGQGTRLTVV.

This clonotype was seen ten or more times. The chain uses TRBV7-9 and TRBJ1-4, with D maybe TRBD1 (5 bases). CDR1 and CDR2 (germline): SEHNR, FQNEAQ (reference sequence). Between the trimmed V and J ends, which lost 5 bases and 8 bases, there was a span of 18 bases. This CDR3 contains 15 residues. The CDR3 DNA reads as TGTGCCAGCAGCCCAAGGACCTCGAGGGGCGAAAAACTGTTTTTT. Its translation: CASSPRTSRGEKLFF.

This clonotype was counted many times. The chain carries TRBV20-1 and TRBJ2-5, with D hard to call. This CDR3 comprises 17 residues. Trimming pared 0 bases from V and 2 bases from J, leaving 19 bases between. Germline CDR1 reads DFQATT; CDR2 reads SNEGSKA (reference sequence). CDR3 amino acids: CSARDEETAYRQETQYF. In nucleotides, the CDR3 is TGCAGTGCTAGAGATGAAGAAACGGCCTACCGACAAGAGACCCAGTACTTC.

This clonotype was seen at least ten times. The CDR3 DNA reads as TGTGCCAGCAGTGACCAGGTATCCTACGAGCAGTACTTC. This codes for CASSDQVSYEQYF. The rearrangement uses TRBV25-1 and TRBJ2-7; D not resolved. The CDR3 loop spans 13 amino acids. V lost 3 bases and J 1 base, leaving 7 bases between the germline ends. CDR1 and CDR2 (germline): MGHDK, SYGVNS.

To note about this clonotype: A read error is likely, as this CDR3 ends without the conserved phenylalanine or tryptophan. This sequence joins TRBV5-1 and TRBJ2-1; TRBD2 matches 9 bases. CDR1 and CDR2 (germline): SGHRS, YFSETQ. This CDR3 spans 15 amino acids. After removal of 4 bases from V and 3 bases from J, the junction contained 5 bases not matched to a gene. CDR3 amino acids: CASSLGTSIYNEQFV. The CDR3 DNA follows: TGCGCCAGCAGCCTCGGGACTAGCATCTACAATGAGCAGTTCGTC.

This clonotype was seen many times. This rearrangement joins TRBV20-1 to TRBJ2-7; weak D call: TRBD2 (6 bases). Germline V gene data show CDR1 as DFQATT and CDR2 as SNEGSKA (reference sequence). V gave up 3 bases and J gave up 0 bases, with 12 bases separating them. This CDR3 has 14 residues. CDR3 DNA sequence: TGCAGTGCTAGGTCCGCGGGGAGCTCCTACGAGCAGTACTTC. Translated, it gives CSARSAGSSYEQYF.

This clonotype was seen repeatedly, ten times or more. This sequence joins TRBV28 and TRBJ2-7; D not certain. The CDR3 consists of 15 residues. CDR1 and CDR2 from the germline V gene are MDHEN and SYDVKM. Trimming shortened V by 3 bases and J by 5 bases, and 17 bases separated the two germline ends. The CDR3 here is CASSLTTVGVNEQYF. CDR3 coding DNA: TGTGCCAGCAGTTTGACGACTGTCGGTGTGAACGAGCAGTACTTC.

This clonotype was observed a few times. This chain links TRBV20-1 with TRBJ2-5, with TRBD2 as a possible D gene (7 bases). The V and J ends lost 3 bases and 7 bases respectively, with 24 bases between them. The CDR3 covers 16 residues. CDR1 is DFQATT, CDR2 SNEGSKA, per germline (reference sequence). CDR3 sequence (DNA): TGCAGTGCTAGGAAGCTCGGACGGGGGGCGCGCGGGACCCAGTACTTC. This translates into CSARKLGRGARGTQYF.

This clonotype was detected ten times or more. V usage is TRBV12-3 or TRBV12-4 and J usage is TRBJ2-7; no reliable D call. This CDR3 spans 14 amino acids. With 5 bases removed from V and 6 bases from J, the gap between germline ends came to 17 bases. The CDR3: CASSKTGPSREQYF. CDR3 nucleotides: TGTGCCAGCAGTAAAACCGGACCCTCTCGCGAGCAGTACTTC.

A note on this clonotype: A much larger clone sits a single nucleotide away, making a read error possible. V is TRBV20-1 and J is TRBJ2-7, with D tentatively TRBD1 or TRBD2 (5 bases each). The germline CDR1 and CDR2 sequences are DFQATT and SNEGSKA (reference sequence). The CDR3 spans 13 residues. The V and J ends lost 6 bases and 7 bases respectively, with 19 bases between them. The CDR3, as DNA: TGCAGTGCCCCCTCCTGGCAGGGCGGGGAGCAGTACTTC. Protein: CSAPSWQGGEQYF.

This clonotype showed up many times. CDR3 sequence (DNA): TGTGCCAGCAGCTTAAAGGTGGGGACTAGCGGGAGGTTCAATGAGCAGTTCTTC. This sequence encodes CASSLKVGTSGRFNEQFF. V gene TRBV7-3 combines with J gene TRBJ2-1; 15 nucleotides line up with TRBD2. Germline lookup yields CDR1 SGHTA and CDR2 FQGTGA. There are 18 residues in the CDR3. Trimming at V came to 1 base and at J to 6 bases, leaving 7 bases not matched to a gene.

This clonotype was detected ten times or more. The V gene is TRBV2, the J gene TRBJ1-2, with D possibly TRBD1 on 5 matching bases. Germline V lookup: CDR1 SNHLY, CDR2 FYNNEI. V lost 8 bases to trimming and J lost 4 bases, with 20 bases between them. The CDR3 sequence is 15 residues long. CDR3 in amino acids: CASGGTGPFFYGYTF. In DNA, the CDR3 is TGTGCCAGCGGCGGAACGGGACCGTTTTTCTATGGCTACACCTTC.